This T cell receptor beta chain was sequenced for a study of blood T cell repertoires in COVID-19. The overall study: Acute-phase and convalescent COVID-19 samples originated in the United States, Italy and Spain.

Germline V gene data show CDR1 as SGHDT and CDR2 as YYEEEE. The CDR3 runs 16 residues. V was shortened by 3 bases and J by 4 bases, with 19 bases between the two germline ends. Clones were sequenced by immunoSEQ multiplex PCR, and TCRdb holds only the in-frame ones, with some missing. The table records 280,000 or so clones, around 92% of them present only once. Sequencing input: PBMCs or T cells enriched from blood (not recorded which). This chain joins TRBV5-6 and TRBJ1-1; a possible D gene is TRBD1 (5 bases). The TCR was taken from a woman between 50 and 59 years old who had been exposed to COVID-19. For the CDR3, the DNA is TGTGCCAGCAGCTGGGGGGAGGACCTAAGGGGCACTGAAGCTTTCTTT. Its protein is CASSWGEDLRGTEAFF. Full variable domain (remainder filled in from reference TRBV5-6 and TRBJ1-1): DAGVTQSPTHLIKTRGQQVTLRCSPKSGHDTVSWYQQALGQGPQFIFQYYEEEERQRGNFPDRFSGHQFPNYSSELNVNALLLGDSALYLCASSWGEDLRGTEAFFGQGTRLTVV.